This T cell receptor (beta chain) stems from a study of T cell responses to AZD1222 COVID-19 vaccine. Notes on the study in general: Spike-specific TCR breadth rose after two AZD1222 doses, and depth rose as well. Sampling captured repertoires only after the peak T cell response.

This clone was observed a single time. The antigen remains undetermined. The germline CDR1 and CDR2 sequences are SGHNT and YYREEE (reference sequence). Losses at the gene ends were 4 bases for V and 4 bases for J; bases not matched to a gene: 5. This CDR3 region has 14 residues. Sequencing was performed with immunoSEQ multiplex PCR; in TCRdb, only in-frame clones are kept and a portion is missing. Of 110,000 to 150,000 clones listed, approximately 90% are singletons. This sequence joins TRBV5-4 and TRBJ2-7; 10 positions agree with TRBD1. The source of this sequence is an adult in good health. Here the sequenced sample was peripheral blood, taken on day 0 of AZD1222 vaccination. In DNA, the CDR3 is TGTGCCAGCAGCCGGGACAGGGGTTTGTACGAGCAGTACTTC. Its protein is CASSRDRGLYEQYF.